The rows below give T cell receptor beta chains drawn from one sample of a study of CD8 T cells in ankylosing spondylitis. TCRdb reprocessed the 5' RACE reads with MiXCR, giving one entry per CDR3 protein. The sample consists of some 120,000 distinct CDR3 sequences, more than 6.5% of them appearing once. Sequenced: blood, either unsorted or a sorted T cell fraction (not recorded which). These receptors were collected from a male donor with ankylosing spondylitis or in good health (not recorded which). CDR3s include the opening cysteine and the closing phenylalanine or tryptophan. D genes are given only for firm matches. For some rows the clone size is stated as once, few or many, or as a class when expanded; others skip it.

>TRBV29-1|.|TRBJ2-2|.|14
TGCAGCACATTAGGCGCGGGGCGCACCGGGGAGCTGTTTTTT
CSTLGAGRTGELFF
>TRBV5-1|.|TRBJ1-5|many|16
TGCGCCAGCAGCTTGGACGGGCCCCGCGGAGGTCAGCCCCAGCATTTT
CASSLDGPRGGQPQHF
>TRBV7-8|TRBD1|TRBJ2-5|many|13
TGTGCCAGCAGCATGGGACAGGGGGCGACCCAGTACTTC
CASSMGQGATQYF
>TRBV11-2|.|TRBJ1-2|.|13
TGTGCCAGCAGCCCACGGTCGGGGTGTGGCTTCACCTTC
CASSPRSGCGFTF
>TRBV5-1|.|TRBJ2-1|many|16
TGCGCCAGCAGCCCAGCTCCGGGGGTGTCCTACAATGAGCAGTTCTTC
CASSPAPGVSYNEQFF
>TRBV12-3/TRBV12-4|.|TRBJ2-7|many|13
TGTGCCAGCAGTTTTGGGGGCCTTGGCGAGCAGTACTTC
CASSFGGLGEQYF
>TRBV5-4|TRBD1|TRBJ2-7|.|14
TGTGCCAGCAGCACGGGACAGGGATCCAGCCAGCAGTACTTC
CASSTGQGSSQQYF
>TRBV29-1|.|TRBJ2-3|many|12
TGCAGCGTTGACCCTAGCACAGATACGCAGTATTTT
CSVDPSTDTQYF
>TRBV5-1|TRBD1|TRBJ2-1|many|15
TGCGCCAGCAGCTCCGACAGGGCTATCAACAATGAGCAGTTCTTC
CASSSDRAINNEQFF
>TRBV4-3|TRBD2|TRBJ2-7|many|15
TGCGCCAGCAGCCAAGAACTAGCGGACTCCTACGAGCAGTACTTC
CASSQELADSYEQYF
>TRBV5-1|.|TRBJ2-1|many|15
TGCGCCAGCAGCTTGGCCGTTAGCGGATTCAATGAGCAGTTCTTC
CASSLAVSGFNEQFF
>TRBV20-1|TRBD2|TRBJ2-5|many|13
TGCAGTGCTAGGTCTGCGGGAGTAGAGACCCAGTACTTC
CSARSAGVETQYF
>TRBV12-3/TRBV12-4|TRBD1|TRBJ2-3|many|15
TGTGCCAGCAGTTTTGACACAGGGGGCGCAGATACGCAGTATTTT
CASSFDTGGADTQYF
>TRBV5-1|.|TRBJ1-2|many|15
TGCGCCAGCTCAGCTTCCCCGGGAGGTGACTATGGCTACACCTTC
CASSASPGGDYGYTF
>TRBV7-2|.|TRBJ2-1|many|14
TGTGCCAGCAGCTTTGGTGGTAGGAGGAATGAGCAGTTCTTC
CASSFGGRRNEQFF
>TRBV18|.|TRBJ2-1|many|17
TGTGCCAGCTCACCCTACCTTGACGCGGAGGGGTACAATGAGCAGTTCTTC
CASSPYLDAEGYNEQFF
>TRBV29-1|.|TRBJ2-5|many|13
TGCAGCGTTGCTCGGACAGACCAAGAGACCCAGTACTTC
CSVARTDQETQYF
>TRBV5-1|.|TRBJ2-3|many|14
TGCGCCAGCAGCTTGGGTCCAGAAGCAGATACGCAGTATTTT
CASSLGPEADTQYF
>TRBV28|.|TRBJ2-2|many|14
TGTGCCAGCAGTTTTGCAGCGGCCACCGGGGAGCTGTTTTTT
CASSFAAATGELFF
>TRBV12-3/TRBV12-4|TRBD2|TRBJ2-7|many|14
TGTGCCAGCAGTTCCCTCGGGGGGGGGATCGAGCAGTACTTC
CASSSLGGGIEQYF
>TRBV7-9|.|TRBJ2-4|many|12
TGTGCCAGCAGCTTCGGACAGAGCGAAGTAGTATTC
CASSFGQSEVVF
>TRBV20-1|.|TRBJ2-2|many|14
TGCAGTGCTAGAGACCCGCGGAACACCGGGGAGCTGTTTTTT
CSARDPRNTGELFF
>TRBV5-1|.|TRBJ2-7|many|13
TGCGCCAGCAGCTTGGCCCCATCCTACGAGCAGTACTTC
CASSLAPSYEQYF
>TRBV5-1|TRBD1|TRBJ2-3|many|14
TGCGCCAGCAGCTTTACAGGGGCCACAGATACGCAGTATTTT
CASSFTGATDTQYF
>TRBV7-8|.|TRBJ2-2|many|13
TGCGCCAGCAGCTTAGGGGGCACCGGGGAGCTGTTTTTT
CASSLGGTGELFF
>TRBV5-1|.|TRBJ2-3|many|17
TGCGCCAGCAGCTTGGCCGCGTTCCCCTCGATTCCAGATACGCAGTATTTT
CASSLAAFPSIPDTQYF
>TRBV28|.|TRBJ2-7|many|15
TGTGCCAGCAGTTTATATTCCACAGGGAACTACGAGCAGTACTTC
CASSLYSTGNYEQYF
>TRBV12-3/TRBV12-4|.|TRBJ2-2|many|11
TGTGCCAGCGGGGGGCGCGGGGAGCTGTTTTTT
CASGGRGELFF
>TRBV20-1|.|TRBJ1-2|.|15
TGCAGTGCTCGGATGGGGGGCGTTCATAACTATGGCTACACCTTC
CSARMGGVHNYGYTF
>TRBV7-2|.|TRBJ2-1|many|14
TGTGCCAGCAGCTCGACAGCTATCTACAATGAGCAGTTCTTC
CASSSTAIYNEQFF
>TRBV5-5|TRBD1|TRBJ1-6|many|15
TGTGCCAGCAGCTTGGCCGGGACAGTTGATTCACCCCTCCACTTT
CASSLAGTVDSPLHF
>TRBV5-4|.|TRBJ2-2|.|15
TGTGCCAGCAGCAAAGGGTCCGTTAACACCGGGGAGCTGTTTTTT
CASSKGSVNTGELFF
>TRBV7-2|TRBD2|TRBJ2-1|many|16
TGTGCCAGCAGGTCAATTGGACTAGCGGTCTACAATGAGCAGTTCTTC
CASRSIGLAVYNEQFF
>TRBV30|.|TRBJ2-7|many|11
TGTGCCTGGATTCGAGGCTACGAGCAGTACTTC
CAWIRGYEQYF
>TRBV6-1|TRBD1|TRBJ2-3|few|14
TGTGCCAGCAGAGACAGGGGCTGGACAGATACGCAGTATTTT
CASRDRGWTDTQYF
>TRBV7-2|TRBD1|TRBJ2-1|many|15
TGTGCCAGCAGCAGTCCGGGGACAGGGAGAAATGAGCAGTTCTTC
CASSSPGTGRNEQFF
>TRBV5-1|.|TRBJ2-6|few|16
TGCGCCAGCAGCTTGGGGGCGTTCTCTGGGGCCAACGTCCTGACTTTC
CASSLGAFSGANVLTF
>TRBV7-8|.|TRBJ1-1|many|13
TGTGCCAGCAGCTTATTAGAGAACACTGAAGCTTTCTTT
CASSLLENTEAFF
>TRBV5-1|.|TRBJ2-5|many|16
TGCGCCAGCAGCTTGGTCCAGGGAGCTTCCCTGGAGACCCAGTACTTC
CASSLVQGASLETQYF
>TRBV5-1|.|TRBJ1-5|.|16
TGCGCCAGCAGCTTGGTGGGGGGGCCTGGCAATCAGCCCCAGCATTTT
CASSLVGGPGNQPQHF
>TRBV20-1|.|TRBJ2-2|many|13
TGCAGTGCTAGAGTCGGGGCCACCGGGGAGCTGTTTTTT
CSARVGATGELFF
>TRBV29-1|.|TRBJ1-1|many|10
TGCAAGGACAGATTCACTGAAGCTTTCTTT
CKDRFTEAFF
>TRBV5-1|.|TRBJ2-2|many|16
TGCGCCAGCAGAGGAGCAGGAGGAGAGGACACCGGGGAGCTGTTTTTT
CASRGAGGEDTGELFF
>TRBV29-1|TRBD1|TRBJ2-2|many|16
TGCAGCGTTGAAACCCTGATCAGGGGGCGGCACGGGGAGCTGTTTTTT
CSVETLIRGRHGELFF
>TRBV20-1|.|TRBJ2-3|many|14
TGCAGTGCTAGAGGGCGGGATGGCACAGATACGCAGTATTTT
CSARGRDGTDTQYF
>TRBV4-2|TRBD2|TRBJ2-1|few|16
TGTGCCAGCAGCCAAGAGTTTAGCGGGAGCCACAATGAGCAGTTCTTC
CASSQEFSGSHNEQFF
>TRBV28|.|TRBJ1-2|.|13
TGTGCCAGCAGCCCTAGGCTCAACTATGGCTACACCTTC
CASSPRLNYGYTF
>TRBV5-8|TRBD1|TRBJ1-2|.|15
TGTGCCAGCAGCCGGGGGACAGCCGCTAACTATGGCTACACCTTC
CASSRGTAANYGYTF
>TRBV7-2|TRBD1|TRBJ1-5|few|14
TGTGCCAGTGACAGGGGCCGTAGCAATCAGCCCCAGCATTTT
CASDRGRSNQPQHF
>TRBV5-1|.|TRBJ2-7|many|18
TGCGCCAGCGTCCCTGGACAGGGTATGAGCGGGGGAACCTACGAGCAGTACTTC
CASVPGQGMSGGTYEQYF
>TRBV5-1|TRBD2|TRBJ2-1|many|15
TGCGCCAGCAGCTTCGGACTAGCGGGAGTGAATGAGCAGTTCTTC
CASSFGLAGVNEQFF
>TRBV5-1|.|TRBJ1-5|many|13
TGCGCCAGCAGGCCCGAGAGCAATCAGCCCCAGCATTTT
CASRPESNQPQHF
>TRBV6-5|.|TRBJ1-2|many|16
TGTGCCAGCAGTTACGGGGGTCGGAACGGACACTATGGCTACACCTTC
CASSYGGRNGHYGYTF
>TRBV7-3|.|TRBJ2-5|many|13
TGTGCCAGCAGCTTTGGCAGTAAAGAGACCCAGTACTTC
CASSFGSKETQYF